These 2 T cell receptor beta chains came from one sample sequenced in a study of T cells in Graves' hyperthyroidism and ophthalmopathy. There were TCR beta CDR3 regions amplified from RNA transcripts. First-round RT-PCR of the TCR CDR3 relied on the HTBI primer set. Each CDR3 protein gets one entry after TCRdb re-called the multiplex PCR reads with MiXCR. The sample has about 300,000 distinct CDR3 sequences; approximately 19% are singletons. The sequenced material came from blood. These TCRs come from a man aged 45-60 years with Graves' ophthalmopathy.

This clonotype was recorded at least ten times. V usage is TRBV20-1 and J usage is TRBJ1-2; 12 bases line up with TRBD1. The CDR3 extends over 12 amino acids. Germline CDR1 DFQATT, CDR2 SNEGSKA (reference sequence). V lost 6 bases, J lost 8 bases, and 4 bases stayed unmatched. CDR3 amino acids: CSASGQGAGYTF. CDR3 in DNA: TGCAGTGCATCGGGACAGGGGGCGGGCTACACCTTC.

The rearrangement joins TRBV18 to TRBJ2-7; D perhaps matches TRBD1 (6 bases). CDR3 length equals 12 residues. Germline V gene data show CDR1 as KGHSH and CDR2 as LQKENI. Trimming took off 3 bases at V and 5 bases at J, with 8 bases between the two ends. The CDR3 coding sequence is TGTGCCAGCTCACCGGGGGACAACGAGCAGTACTTC. Translating it yields CASSPGDNEQYF.